The 6 T cell receptor beta chains in this list originate from one sample, sequenced in a study of CD8 T cells in Susac syndrome. Reverse transcription of roughly 0.5 to 1 ug RNA was carried out with random hexamers. TCRdb reprocessed the immunoSEQ multiplex PCR reads via MiXCR and lists one record per CDR3 protein. The table shows some 200,000 distinct CDR3 sequences, with 95% occurring only once. The material sequenced was CD4+ T cells from PBMCs. These receptors were obtained from a human donor with multiple sclerosis.

The V call is TRBV6-4, the J call TRBJ2-7; D uncertain. Trimming took off 4 bases at V and 3 bases at J, with 19 bases between the two ends. This CDR3 has 16 residues. Germline V CDR1 and CDR2: MRHNA, SNTAGT. Here the CDR3 DNA reads TGTGCCAGCAGTGTGGTACAGCTCAGCCTAGACTACGAGCAGTACTTC. Translating it yields CASSVVQLSLDYEQYF.

The chain combines TRBV27 with TRBJ2-1; TRBD1 agrees at 9 bases. V was clipped by 5 bases and J by 4 bases; unmatched bases: 6. Germline V CDR1 and CDR2: MNHEY, SMNVEV (reference sequence). The CDR3 extends over 15 amino acids. CDR3 sequence reads: CASSRRDRAYNEQFF. CDR3 coding DNA: TGTGCCAGCAGTCGAAGGGACAGGGCTTACAATGAGCAGTTCTTC.

The CDR3 DNA reads as TGCAGTGCTAGTGGGGGGGAGACCCAGTACTTC. Its translation is CSASGGETQYF. The chain joins TRBV20-1 to TRBJ2-5; D is possibly TRBD2 (6 bases). V was shortened by 3 bases and J by 5 bases, with 7 bases between the two germline ends. CDR1 and CDR2 from the germline V gene are DFQATT and SNEGSKA (reference sequence). The CDR3 contains 11 residues.

In this sample, this clonotype turned up once. This chain joins TRBV5-4 and TRBJ2-4; 10 nucleotides align to TRBD2. The CDR3 sequence is 18 residues long. V trimming: 4 bases; J trimming: 0 bases; junction bases outside the gene matches: 10. Looked up from germline, CDR1 is SGHNT and CDR2 is YYREEE (reference sequence). The CDR3 protein is CASSQDLAGVGAKNIQYF. The CDR3 nucleotides read TGTGCCAGCAGCCAGGACCTAGCGGGGGTGGGAGCCAAAAACATTCAGTACTTC.

V is TRBV19 and J is TRBJ2-3; the match to TRBD1 covers 11 bases. CDR3 size: 13 residues. The V and J ends lost 11 bases and 4 bases, in that order; junction bases with no gene match: 5. Germline V lookup: CDR1 LNHDA, CDR2 SQIVND (reference sequence). CDR3 nucleotide sequence: TGTGCCTCAGAGGACAGGGGGCCAGATACGCAGTATTTT. Its translation: CASEDRGPDTQYF.

As DNA, the CDR3 is TGTGCCATCGGGCTTGAGACCCAGTACTTC. Encoded protein: CAIGLETQYF. The chain is built from TRBV10-3 and TRBJ2-5, with D unresolved. Germline CDR1 reads ENHRY; CDR2 reads SYGVKD. The CDR3 spans 10 residues. The germline V and J ends were trimmed by 8 bases and 5 bases, with 6 bases remaining between them.